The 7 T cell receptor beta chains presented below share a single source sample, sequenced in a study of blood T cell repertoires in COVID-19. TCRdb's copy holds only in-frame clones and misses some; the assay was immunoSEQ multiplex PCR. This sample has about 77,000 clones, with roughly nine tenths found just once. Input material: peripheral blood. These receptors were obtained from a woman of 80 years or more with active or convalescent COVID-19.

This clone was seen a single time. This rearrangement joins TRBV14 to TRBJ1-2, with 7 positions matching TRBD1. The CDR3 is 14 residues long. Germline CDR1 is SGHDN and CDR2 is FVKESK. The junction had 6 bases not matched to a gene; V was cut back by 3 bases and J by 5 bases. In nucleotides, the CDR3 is TGTGCCAGCAGCCAGACAGGGTTGGTTTATGGCTACACCTTC. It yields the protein CASSQTGLVYGYTF.

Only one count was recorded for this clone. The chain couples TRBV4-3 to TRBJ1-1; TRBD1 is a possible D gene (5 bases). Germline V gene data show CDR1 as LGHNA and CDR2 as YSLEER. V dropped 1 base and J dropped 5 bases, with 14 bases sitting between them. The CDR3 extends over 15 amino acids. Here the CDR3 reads CASSQAPGGRTEAFF. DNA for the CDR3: TGCGCCAGCAGCCAAGCCCCGGGGGGTAGGACTGAAGCTTTCTTT.

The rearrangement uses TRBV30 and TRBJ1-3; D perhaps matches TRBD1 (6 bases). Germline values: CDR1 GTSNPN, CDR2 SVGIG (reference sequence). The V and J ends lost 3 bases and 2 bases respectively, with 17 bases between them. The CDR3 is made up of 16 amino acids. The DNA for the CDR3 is TGTGCCTGGAGCACCTCCGCAGGGGAGACTGGAAACACCATATATTTT. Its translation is CAWSTSAGETGNTIYF.

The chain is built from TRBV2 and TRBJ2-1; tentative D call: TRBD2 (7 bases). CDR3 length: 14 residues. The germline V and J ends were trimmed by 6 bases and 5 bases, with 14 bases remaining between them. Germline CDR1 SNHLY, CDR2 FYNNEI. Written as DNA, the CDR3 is TGTGCCAGCAGGTCGCGGGGGCCTAACAATGAGCAGTTCTTC. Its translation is CASRSRGPNNEQFF.

The DNA of the CDR3 is TGTGCCAGCAGCGAGACAGGGTCGAATCAGCCCCAGCATTTT. Its protein is CASSETGSNQPQHF. The J gene is TRBJ1-5, the V gene TRBV2, with 7 bases lining up with TRBD1. V was clipped by 6 bases and J by 4 bases; unmatched bases: 6. This CDR3 is built from 14 residues. CDR1 is SNHLY, CDR2 FYNNEI, per germline.

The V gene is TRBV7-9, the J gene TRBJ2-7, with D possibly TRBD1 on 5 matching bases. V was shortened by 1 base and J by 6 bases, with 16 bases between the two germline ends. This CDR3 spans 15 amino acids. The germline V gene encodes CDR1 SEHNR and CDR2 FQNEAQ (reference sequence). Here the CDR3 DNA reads TGTGCCAGCAGCTTAGGGTTAGGGGTAGGGGCCGAGCAGTACTTC. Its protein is CASSLGLGVGAEQYF.

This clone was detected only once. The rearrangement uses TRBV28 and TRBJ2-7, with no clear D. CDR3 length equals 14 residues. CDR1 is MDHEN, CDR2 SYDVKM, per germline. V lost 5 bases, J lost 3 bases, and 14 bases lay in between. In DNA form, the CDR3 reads TGTGCCAGCAGTCCTAGATTAGGCGGCTACGAGCAGTACTTC. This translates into CASSPRLGGYEQYF.